The next 27 T cell receptor beta chains were all read from a single sample in a study of Ad26.COV2.S vaccination and SARS-CoV-2 variants. Libraries were prepared by immunoSEQ multiplex PCR; TCRdb keeps only in-frame clonotypes and omits some of them. The table shows more than 300,000 clones, with around four fifths occurring only once. Treatment of the sample: some 20 received Ad26.COV2.S at low or high dose, single or two shots; about 5 received placebo; per-sample allocation not given. All samples were drawn on day 63, counting from the first vaccine or placebo injection. The sample was peripheral blood, taken in a trial of Ad26.COV2.S vaccine versus placebo. The source is a person aged 18-65 years who received the Ad26.COV2.S COVID-19 vaccine or a placebo.

V usage is TRBV3-1 (or the pseudogene TRBV3-2) and J usage is TRBJ2-4; 9 bases are a match to TRBD2. V lost 4 bases to trimming and J lost 3 bases; unmatched junction nucleotides: 13. Per the germline V gene, CDR1 is LGHDT and CDR2 is YNNKEL (reference sequence). The CDR3 is 18 amino acids. The CDR3 reads CASSRGASGVRGKNIQYF. In nucleotides, the CDR3 is TGTGCCAGCAGCCGCGGGGCTAGCGGGGTGCGGGGCAAAAACATTCAGTACTTC.

V is TRBV15 and J is TRBJ1-2; possibly TRBD1 for D (5 bases). With 0 bases removed from V and 4 bases from J, the gap between germline ends came to 15 bases. Per the germline V gene, CDR1 is LNHNV and CDR2 is YYDKDF (reference sequence). The CDR3 is made up of 16 amino acids. CDR3 loop: CATSRDRGDFSYGYTF. The CDR3 DNA reads as TGTGCCACCAGCAGAGATCGGGGGGATTTTAGCTATGGCTACACCTTC. Based on the CDR3 plus reference TRBV15 and TRBJ1-2, the full variable domain is DAMVIQNPRYQVTQFGKPVTLSCSQTLNHNVMYWYQQKSSQAPKLLFHYYDKDFNNEADTPDNFQSRRPNTSFCFLDIRSPGLGDTAMYLCATSRDRGDFSYGYTFGSGTRLTVV.

V is TRBV5-1 and J is TRBJ2-1; 7 bases map to TRBD1. The trim removed 3 bases at V and 1 base at J, leaving 4 bases unmatched. The CDR3 length is 15 residues. Germline V gene lookup returns CDR1 SGHRS and CDR2 YFSETQ. CDR3 loop: CASSSGQTSYNEQFF. CDR3 sequence (DNA): TGCGCCAGCAGCTCGGGACAGACATCCTACAATGAGCAGTTCTTC.

The CDR3 DNA is TGTGCCAGTAGTAGCCTTCTCGATACGCAGTATTTT. Protein product: CASSSLLDTQYF. The chain employs TRBV19 and TRBJ2-3; D is undetermined. Looked up from germline, CDR1 is LNHDA and CDR2 is SQIVND (reference sequence). This CDR3 contains 12 residues. V lost 4 bases and J lost 6, with 8 bases in between.

This rearrangement joins TRBV7-2 to TRBJ1-3; D perhaps matches TRBD1 (5 bases). Germline V gene sequence: CDR1 SGHTA, CDR2 FQGNSA. Between the trimmed V and J ends, which lost 0 bases and 2 bases, there was a span of 8 bases. This CDR3 contains 15 residues. CDR3: CASSLATGAGNTIYF. CDR3 sequence (DNA): TGTGCCAGCAGCTTAGCCACGGGGGCTGGAAACACCATATATTTT.

The chain carries TRBV7-3 and TRBJ2-2; D may be TRBD1 (6 bases). Germline V CDR1 and CDR2: SGHTA, FQGTGA. The CDR3 spans 13 residues. Trimming took off 5 bases at V and 4 bases at J, with 8 bases between the two ends. The CDR3 is CASSQGGTGELFF. CDR3 DNA sequence: TGTGCCAGCAGCCAAGGGGGCACCGGGGAGCTGTTTTTT.

This chain connects TRBV14 to TRBJ2-7; D remains ambiguous. The germline CDR1 and CDR2 sequences are SGHDN and FVKESK. V lost 0 bases, J lost 7 bases, and 7 bases lay in between. This CDR3 is 12 amino acids long. The CDR3 loop is CASSQEYREQYF. CDR3 nucleotides: TGTGCCAGCAGCCAAGAGTACCGGGAGCAGTACTTC.

In the case of this clone: This likely traces to a read error, being one base from a far larger clone. The chain uses TRBV5-6 and TRBJ1-5; no definite D call. The V gene lost 0 bases and the J gene lost 4 bases, with 2 bases spanning the gap. CDR3 length: 12 amino acids. The V gene's germline CDR1 is SGHDT and CDR2 YYEEEE. The CDR3 DNA reads TGTGCCAGCAGCTTGGGGAATCAGCCCCAGCATTTT. It yields the protein CASSLGNQPQHF. Full variable domain (outside the CDR3, taken from reference TRBV5-6 and TRBJ1-5): DAGVTQSPTHLIKTRGQQVTLRCSPKSGHDTVSWYQQALGQGPQFIFQYYEEEERQRGNFPDRFSGHQFPNYSSELNVNALLLGDSALYLCASSLGNQPQHFGDGTRLSIL.

J is TRBJ2-1 and V is TRBV6-5; the D gene is possibly TRBD2 (6 bases). Germline CDR1 reads MNHEY; CDR2 reads SVGAGI. There are 12 residues in the CDR3. The V end lost 5 bases, the J end lost 4 bases, and 6 bases lay between the germline ends. The CDR3 sequence: CASSRGYNEQFF. CDR3 in DNA: TGTGCCAGCAGTCGGGGGTACAATGAGCAGTTCTTC.

This clone was counted only a few times. The CDR3 nucleotides are TGCGCCAGCAGCACGGACGGGTTCAATCAGCCCCAGCATTTT. Translating gives CASSTDGFNQPQHF. The chain combines TRBV5-1 with TRBJ1-5, with unresolved D. Trimming removed 4 bases at V and 3 bases at J, with 11 bases between. The CDR3 sequence is 14 residues long. The germline CDR1 and CDR2 sequences are SGHRS and YFSETQ.

V usage is TRBV3-1 (or the pseudogene TRBV3-2) and J usage is TRBJ2-5, with 7 bases aligning to TRBD2. CDR1 is LGHDT, CDR2 YNNKEL, per germline (reference sequence). The CDR3 spans 18 residues. V shed 2 bases, J shed 3 bases, and the junction held 15 bases outside the gene matches. In nucleotides, the CDR3 is TGTGCCAGCAGCCAAAAAACCCGCCGGACGAGCGGGGAAGAGACCCAGTACTTC. It is translated as CASSQKTRRTSGEETQYF.

This clone was found once. V is TRBV5-1 and J is TRBJ2-5, with D perhaps matching TRBD1 or TRBD2 (6 bases each). This CDR3 comprises 15 residues. Trimming removed 4 bases from V and 11 bases from J, with 24 bases in between. The germline CDR1 and CDR2 sequences are SGHRS and YFSETQ. This CDR3 reads CASSLQGRSTGAQYF. CDR3 DNA: TGCGCCAGCAGCCTTCAAGGCAGGTCGACGGGGGCTCAGTACTTC.

V and J are TRBV28 and TRBJ2-3; no clear D gene. Germline V gene data show CDR1 as MDHEN and CDR2 as SYDVKM. V lost 5 bases, J lost 3 bases, and 18 bases lay in between. CDR3 size: 16 residues. CDR3 nucleotides: TGTGCCAGCAGTCCGACCCGCAGTTCCGGGACAGATACGCAGTATTTT. It translates to CASSPTRSSGTDTQYF.

The count of this clone is one. The J gene is TRBJ2-2, the V gene TRBV4-2, with TRBD2 matching 11 bases. J was trimmed by 3 bases and V by 1 base; bases with no gene match: 7. Per the germline V gene, CDR1 is LGHNA and CDR2 is YNFKEQ. The CDR3 is 18 residues long. CDR3 protein: CASSQALSGGAYTGELFF. In DNA, the CDR3 is TGTGCCAGCAGCCAAGCGCTTAGCGGGGGGGCCTACACCGGGGAGCTGTTTTTT.

This clone came up once. J is TRBJ2-3 and V is TRBV28, with 13 bases that match TRBD2. This CDR3 region has 14 residues. In germline, CDR1 is MDHEN, CDR2 SYDVKM. Unmatched junction bases numbered 9, after V lost 4 bases and J lost 14 bases. CDR3 sequence: CASSSTLAGGHPYF. The CDR3 DNA is TGTGCCAGCAGTTCCACACTAGCGGGGGGGCACCCGTATTTT.

This clone showed up just a few times. The CDR3 coding sequence is TGTGCCAGCAGCGGCCGACAGGGGTCCTTCTATGGCTACACCTTC. Its protein product is CASSGRQGSFYGYTF. The chain combines TRBV9 with TRBJ1-2, with 8 bases aligning to TRBD1. The CDR3 runs 15 residues. CDR1 is SGDLS and CDR2 is YYNGEE in the germline V gene. The V segment lost 3 bases and the J segment 4 bases; nucleotides outside the gene matches: 8.

This clone showed up just once. The rearrangement links TRBV5-1 to TRBJ1-1, with a weak D call TRBD1 (6 bases). Between the trimmed V and J ends, which lost 0 bases and 3 bases, there was a span of 12 bases. The CDR3 covers 15 residues. Germline loops: CDR1 SGHRS, CDR2 YFSETQ. The CDR3 here is CASSLGGGDDTEAFF. The CDR3 DNA reads TGCGCCAGCAGCTTGGGAGGGGGTGATGACACTGAAGCTTTCTTT.

V is TRBV15 and J is TRBJ1-6; possible D gene TRBD1, 5 bases. V gave up 0 bases and J gave up 8 bases, with 11 bases separating them. The CDR3 spans 15 residues. Germline-derived CDR1 and CDR2 are LNHNV and YYDKDF (reference sequence). CDR3 coding DNA: TGTGCCACCAGCAGAGATCCGGGGCGGGATTCACCCCTCCACTTT. This translates into CATSRDPGRDSPLHF.

In this sample, this clone turned up once. The genes are TRBV18 and TRBJ1-1, with 7 bases that match TRBD1. This CDR3 comprises 16 residues. Germline V lookup: CDR1 KGHSH, CDR2 LQKENI. The V segment lost 0 bases and the J segment 4 bases; nucleotides outside the gene matches: 8. CDR3 DNA: TGTGCCAGCTCACCACCGTCAGGGGGTGGTGGCACTGAAGCTTTCTTT. Translated: CASSPPSGGGGTEAFF.

This chain uses TRBV9 with TRBJ2-1; D not resolved. The CDR3 extends over 15 amino acids. Trimming removed 0 bases from V and 4 bases from J, with 11 bases in between. Germline V CDR1 and CDR2: SGDLS, YYNGEE. The CDR3 sequence is CASSVDGTAYNEQFF. CDR3 DNA sequence: TGTGCCAGCAGCGTAGATGGCACAGCGTACAATGAGCAGTTCTTC.

The genes are TRBV7-9 and TRBJ2-5, with D tentatively TRBD2 (5 bases). The CDR3 sequence is 13 residues long. V lost 5 bases and J 5 bases, leaving 12 bases between the germline ends. Germline V lookup: CDR1 SEHNR, CDR2 FQNEAQ (reference sequence). This CDR3 is CASSPASGETQYF. CDR3 DNA sequence: TGTGCCAGCAGCCCTGCGTCGGGGGAGACCCAGTACTTC.

This clone was seen only once. V usage is TRBV4-2 and J usage is TRBJ1-4, with D possibly being TRBD1 (5 bases). V lost 3 bases to trimming and J lost 8 bases, with 19 bases between them. The CDR3 is 16 amino acids. The V gene's germline CDR1 is LGHNA and CDR2 YNFKEQ. DNA of the CDR3: TGTGCCAGCAGCCAGACCCTCGGGGACCCAATCGAAAAACTGTTTTTT. Translated, it gives CASSQTLGDPIEKLFF.

V is TRBV18 and J is TRBJ2-2, with 7 bases matching TRBD1. The CDR3 contains 16 residues. Germline V gene sequence: CDR1 KGHSH, CDR2 LQKENI. V shed 0 bases and J 5 bases; nucleotides not matched to a gene: 6. The CDR3 region has the DNA TGTGCCAGCTCACCACCGATATCAGGGGGAACCGGGGAGCTGTTTTTT. Translated: CASSPPISGGTGELFF.

V usage is TRBV6-5 and J usage is TRBJ1-2; a possible D gene is TRBD1 (5 bases). The CDR3 is made up of 16 amino acids. CDR1 and CDR2 (germline): MNHEY, SVGAGI. V was shortened by 0 bases and J by 2 bases, with 13 bases between the two germline ends. This CDR3 is CASSYSGGDANYGYTF. The CDR3 coding sequence is TGTGCCAGCAGTTACTCAGGAGGGGATGCCAACTATGGCTACACCTTC.

The chain recombines TRBV19 with TRBJ1-1; D is perhaps TRBD1 (5 bases). The CDR3 consists of 14 residues. Germline CDR1 and CDR2: LNHDA and SQIVND (reference sequence). V gave up 3 bases and J gave up 0 bases, with 8 bases separating them. The CDR3 DNA reads as TGTGCCAGTAGTATGGGGCGGGTGAACACTGAAGCTTTCTTT. The encoded protein is CASSMGRVNTEAFF.

This clone was detected a few times. V usage is TRBV5-5 and J usage is TRBJ2-1; tentatively, D is TRBD2 (7 bases). Looked up from germline, CDR1 is SGHKS and CDR2 is YYEKEE (reference sequence). CDR3 size: 16 residues. V was pared by 4 bases and J by 4 bases, with 18 bases between. CDR3 region: CASSPGTGGPYNEQFF. In nucleotides, the CDR3 is TGTGCCAGCAGCCCCGGTACCGGGGGGCCTTACAATGAGCAGTTCTTC.

This clone was counted between two and nine times. The chain employs TRBV5-1 and TRBJ2-7; the D is unclear. Trimming cost V 0 bases and J 4 bases, with 8 bases left between them. Germline values: CDR1 SGHRS, CDR2 YFSETQ. This CDR3 spans 13 amino acids. DNA for the CDR3: TGCGCCAGCAGCTTGGGTTTACCGTACGAGCAGTACTTC. Translating gives CASSLGLPYEQYF.